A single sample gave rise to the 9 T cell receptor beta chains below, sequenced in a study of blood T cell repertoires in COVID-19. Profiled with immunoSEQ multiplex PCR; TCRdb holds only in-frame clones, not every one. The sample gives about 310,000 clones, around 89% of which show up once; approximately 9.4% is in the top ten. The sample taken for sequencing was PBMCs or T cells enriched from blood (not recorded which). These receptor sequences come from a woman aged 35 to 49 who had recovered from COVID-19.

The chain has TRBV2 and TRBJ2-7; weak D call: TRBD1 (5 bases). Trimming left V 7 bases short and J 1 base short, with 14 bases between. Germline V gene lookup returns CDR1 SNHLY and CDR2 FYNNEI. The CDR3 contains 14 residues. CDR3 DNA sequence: TGTGCCAGCAACGAAGGGGTCCGATCCTACGAGCAGTACTTC. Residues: CASNEGVRSYEQYF.

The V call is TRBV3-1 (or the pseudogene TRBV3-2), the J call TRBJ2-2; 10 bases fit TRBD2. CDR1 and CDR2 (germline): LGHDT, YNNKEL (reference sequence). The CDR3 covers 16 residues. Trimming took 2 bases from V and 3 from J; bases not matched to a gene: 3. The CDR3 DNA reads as TGTGCCAGCAGCCAAAAAGCGGGAGGGTACACCGGGGAGCTGTTTTTT. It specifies CASSQKAGGYTGELFF.

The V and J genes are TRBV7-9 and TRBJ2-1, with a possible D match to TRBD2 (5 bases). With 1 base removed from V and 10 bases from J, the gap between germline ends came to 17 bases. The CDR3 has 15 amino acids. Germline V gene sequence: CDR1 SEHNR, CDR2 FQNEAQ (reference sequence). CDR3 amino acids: CASSLVAGGRIEQFF. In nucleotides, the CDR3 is TGTGCCAGCAGCTTAGTGGCCGGAGGCCGAATCGAGCAGTTCTTC.

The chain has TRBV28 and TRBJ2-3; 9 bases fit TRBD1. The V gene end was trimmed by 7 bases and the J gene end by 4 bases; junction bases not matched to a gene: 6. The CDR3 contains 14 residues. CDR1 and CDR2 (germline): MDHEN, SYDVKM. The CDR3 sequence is CASIGTGWADTQYF. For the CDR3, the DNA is TGTGCCAGCATTGGGACAGGGTGGGCAGATACGCAGTATTTT.

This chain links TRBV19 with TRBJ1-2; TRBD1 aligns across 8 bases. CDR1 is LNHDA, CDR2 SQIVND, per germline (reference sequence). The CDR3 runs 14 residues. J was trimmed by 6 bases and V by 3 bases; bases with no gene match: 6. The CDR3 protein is CASSIGRGQDGYTF. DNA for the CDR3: TGTGCCAGTAGTATCGGCAGGGGGCAGGATGGCTACACCTTC.

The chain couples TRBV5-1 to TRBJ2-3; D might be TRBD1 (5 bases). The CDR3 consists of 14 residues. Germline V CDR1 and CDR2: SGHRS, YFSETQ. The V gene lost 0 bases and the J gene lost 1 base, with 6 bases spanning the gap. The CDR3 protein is CASSLVGRTDTQYF. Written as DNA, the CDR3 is TGCGCCAGCAGCTTGGTGGGGCGCACAGATACGCAGTATTTT.

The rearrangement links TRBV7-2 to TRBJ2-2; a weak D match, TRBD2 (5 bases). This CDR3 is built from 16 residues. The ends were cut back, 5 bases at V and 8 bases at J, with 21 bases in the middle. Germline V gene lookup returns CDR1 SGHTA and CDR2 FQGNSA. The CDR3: CASSHFSGREGGELFF. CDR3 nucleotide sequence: TGTGCCAGCAGCCATTTCAGTGGGAGAGAGGGTGGGGAGCTGTTTTTT.

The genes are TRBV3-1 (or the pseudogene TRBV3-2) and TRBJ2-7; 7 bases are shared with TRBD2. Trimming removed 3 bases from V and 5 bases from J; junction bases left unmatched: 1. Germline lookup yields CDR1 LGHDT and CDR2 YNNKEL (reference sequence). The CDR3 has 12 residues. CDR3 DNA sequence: TGTGCCAGCAGCCAGGCGGGAGACGAGCAGTACTTC. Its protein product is CASSQAGDEQYF.

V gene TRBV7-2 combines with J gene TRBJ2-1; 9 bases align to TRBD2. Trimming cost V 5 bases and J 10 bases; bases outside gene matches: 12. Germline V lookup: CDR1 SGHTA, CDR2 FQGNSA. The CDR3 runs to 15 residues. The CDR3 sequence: CASSGPTSGLVEQFF. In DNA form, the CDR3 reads TGTGCCAGCAGCGGACCGACTAGCGGTCTTGTAGAGCAGTTCTTC.